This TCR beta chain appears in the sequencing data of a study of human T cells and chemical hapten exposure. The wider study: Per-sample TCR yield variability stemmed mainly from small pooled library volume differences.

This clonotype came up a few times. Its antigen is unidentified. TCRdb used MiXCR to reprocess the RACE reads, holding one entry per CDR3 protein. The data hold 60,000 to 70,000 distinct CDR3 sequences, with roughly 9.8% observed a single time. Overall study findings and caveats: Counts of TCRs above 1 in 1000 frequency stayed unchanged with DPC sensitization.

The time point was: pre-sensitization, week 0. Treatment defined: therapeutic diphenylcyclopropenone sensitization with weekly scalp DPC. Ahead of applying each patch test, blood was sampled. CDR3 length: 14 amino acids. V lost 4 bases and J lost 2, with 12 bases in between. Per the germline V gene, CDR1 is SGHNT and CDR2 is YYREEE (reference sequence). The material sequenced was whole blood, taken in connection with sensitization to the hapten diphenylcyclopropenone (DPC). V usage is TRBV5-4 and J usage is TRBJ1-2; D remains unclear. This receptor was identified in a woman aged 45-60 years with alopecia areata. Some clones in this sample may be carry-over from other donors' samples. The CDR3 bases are TGTGCCAGCAGCCAGGCGTTTAAAAACTATGGCTACACCTTC. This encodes CASSQAFKNYGYTF.